This T cell receptor (beta chain) is drawn from a study of blood T cell repertoires in COVID-19. The repertoire was sequenced with immunoSEQ multiplex PCR; TCRdb's copy has only in-frame clones and lacks some. Of some 250,000 clones listed, 88% are singletons. V was trimmed by 3 bases and J by 3 bases, leaving 7 bases between them. The CDR3 is 13 residues long. This receptor was identified in a human donor in a cohort sampled during active COVID-19. Sequencing was carried out using peripheral blood. The chain employs TRBV12-3 or TRBV12-4 and TRBJ2-3, with a weak D call TRBD2 (5 bases). In DNA, the CDR3 is TGTGCCAGCAGTTTGAGGGTAACAGATACGCAGTATTTT. This codes for CASSLRVTDTQYF.